The source of this TCR beta chain is a study of T cell responses to AZD1222 COVID-19 vaccine. The wider study: Analyses pooled second doses at about 4 or about 12 weeks.

Findings and caveats of the study: No repertoire was sampled before or during the peak T cell response, only after it. Donors skewed white British and female; clonal diversity was possibly underestimated. The breadth and depth of Spike-specific TCRs increased once two AZD1222 doses had been given.

V lost 5 bases and J 4 bases, leaving 11 bases between the germline ends. The length of the CDR3 is 13 residues. Sequencing was performed with immunoSEQ multiplex PCR; in TCRdb, only in-frame clones are kept and a portion is missing. The sample lists 80,000 or so clones; about 87% were seen once. Points on this clone: Antigen unknown.

V gene TRBV12-3 or TRBV12-4 combines with J gene TRBJ1-2; tentative D call: TRBD1 (6 bases). This TCR came from an adult in good health. Sequenced material: peripheral blood, taken on day 0 of AZD1222 vaccination. CDR3 sequence: CASSLQGTYGYTF. The CDR3 nucleotides read TGTGCCAGCAGTCTCCAGGGGACCTATGGCTACACCTTC.